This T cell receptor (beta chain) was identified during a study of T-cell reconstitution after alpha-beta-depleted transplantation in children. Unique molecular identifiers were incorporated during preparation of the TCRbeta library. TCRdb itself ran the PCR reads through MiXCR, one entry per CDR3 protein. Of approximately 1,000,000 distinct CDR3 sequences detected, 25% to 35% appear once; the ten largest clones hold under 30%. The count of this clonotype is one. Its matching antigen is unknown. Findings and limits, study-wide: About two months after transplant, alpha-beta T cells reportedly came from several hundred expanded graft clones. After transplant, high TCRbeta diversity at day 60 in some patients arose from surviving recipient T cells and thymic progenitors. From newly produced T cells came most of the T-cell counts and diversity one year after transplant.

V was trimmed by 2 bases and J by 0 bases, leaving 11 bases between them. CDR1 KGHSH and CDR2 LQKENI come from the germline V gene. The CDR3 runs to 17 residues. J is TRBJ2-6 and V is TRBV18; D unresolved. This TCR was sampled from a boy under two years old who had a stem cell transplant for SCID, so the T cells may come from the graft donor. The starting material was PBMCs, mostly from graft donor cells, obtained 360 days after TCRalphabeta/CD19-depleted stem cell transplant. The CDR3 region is CASSPMRTVSGANVLTF. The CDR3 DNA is TGTGCCAGCTCACCAATGAGGACGGTCTCTGGGGCCAACGTCCTGACTTTC.